This T cell receptor beta chain was identified during a study of control samples from healthy donors and cancer patients. The repertoire was sequenced with immunoSEQ multiplex PCR; TCRdb's copy has only in-frame clones and lacks some. Counted here are fewer than 200,000 clones, around 93% occurring once; the ten biggest clones make up 4.1%. Sequencing was performed on blood. The receptor was derived from a woman aged 55-70 years in good health.

The CDR3 coding sequence is TGTGCCAGCAGCCAAGGGGGGAAGGGGGGGGCTTTCTTT. Its protein is CASSQGGKGGAFF. This chain uses TRBV4-2 with TRBJ1-1; tentative D call: TRBD1 (6 bases). The CDR3 loop spans 13 amino acids. Germline V lookup: CDR1 LGHNA, CDR2 YNFKEQ. V was trimmed by 1 base and J by 11 bases, leaving 14 bases between them.